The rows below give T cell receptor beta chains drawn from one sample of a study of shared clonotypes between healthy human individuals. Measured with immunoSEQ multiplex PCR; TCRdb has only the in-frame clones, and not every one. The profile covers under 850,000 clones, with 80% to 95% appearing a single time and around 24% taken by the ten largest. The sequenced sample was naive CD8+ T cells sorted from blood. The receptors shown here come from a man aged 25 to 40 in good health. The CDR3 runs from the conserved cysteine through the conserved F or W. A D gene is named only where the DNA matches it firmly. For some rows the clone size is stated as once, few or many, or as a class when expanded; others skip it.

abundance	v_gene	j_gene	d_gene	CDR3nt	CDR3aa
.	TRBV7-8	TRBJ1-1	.	TGTGCCAGCAGCTTAGAGGCAGTAAACACTGAAGCTTTCTTT	CASSLEAVNTEAFF
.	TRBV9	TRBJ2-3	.	TGTGCCAGCAGCGTAGGTGGCGGGACCCGCACAGATACGCAGTATTTT	CASSVGGGTRTDTQYF
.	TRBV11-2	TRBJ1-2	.	TGTGCCAGCAGCGCTCGCAGTGGCTATGGCTACACCTTC	CASSARSGYGYTF
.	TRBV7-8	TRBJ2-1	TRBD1	TGTGCCAGCAGCTTAGGGTACAGGGGGAATGAGCAGTTCTTC	CASSLGYRGNEQFF
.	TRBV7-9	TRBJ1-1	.	TGTGCCAGCAGTGGTGGGGGCTTGGGGGACACTGAAGCTTTCTTT	CASSGGGLGDTEAFF
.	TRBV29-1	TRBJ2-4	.	TGCAGCGTTGAAGGGGACATCAAAAACATTCAGTACTTC	CSVEGDIKNIQYF
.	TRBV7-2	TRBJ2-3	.	TGTGCCAGCAGCTCACAGGTCCGCACAGATACGCAGTATTTT	CASSSQVRTDTQYF
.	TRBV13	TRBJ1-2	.	TGTGCCAGCAGCCAGGAGGGACTCTATGGCTACACCTTC	CASSQEGLYGYTF
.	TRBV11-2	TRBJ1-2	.	TGTGCCAGCAGCACCCCCAGGGACCGGCCTAACTATGGCTACACCTTC	CASSTPRDRPNYGYTF
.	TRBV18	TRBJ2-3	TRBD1	TGTGCCAGCTCACCAGGGACAGGCACAGATACGCAGTATTTT	CASSPGTGTDTQYF
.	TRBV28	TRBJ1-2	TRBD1	TGTGCCAGCAGTGCACGACCCGGGACAGGCTATGGCTACACCTTC	CASSARPGTGYGYTF
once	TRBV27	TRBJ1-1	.	TGTGCCAGCAGTTCAGAAACCATGAACACTGAAGCTTTCTTT	CASSSETMNTEAFF
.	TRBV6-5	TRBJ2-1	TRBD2	TGTGCCAGCAGCGCAACTAGCGGGAGTTTGAGTGAGCAGTTCTTC	CASSATSGSLSEQFF
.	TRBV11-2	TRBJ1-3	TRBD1	TGTGCCAGCAGCTCCTGGGACAGCCACCACTCTGGAAACACCATATATTTT	CASSSWDSHHSGNTIYF
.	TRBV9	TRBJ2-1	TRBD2	TGTGCCAGCAGCACCTACACTAGCGGGAGCTCCCCTGAGCAGTTCTTC	CASSTYTSGSSPEQFF
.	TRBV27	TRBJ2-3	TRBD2	TGTGCCAGCAGTTACATCGGGGTACGGGAGGGCCCTCCAGGCACAGATACGCAGTATTTT	CASSYIGVREGPPGTDTQYF
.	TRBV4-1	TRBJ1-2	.	TGCGCCAGCAGCCAAGATGTCCTAAACCATGGCTACACCTTC	CASSQDVLNHGYTF
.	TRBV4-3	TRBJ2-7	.	TGCGCCAGCAGCCAAGATCAGTCGGGGGTTTACGAGCAGTACTTC	CASSQDQSGVYEQYF
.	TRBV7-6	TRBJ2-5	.	TGTGCCAGCAGCTTAGCGCACGGGGGCCAAGAGACCCAGTACTTC	CASSLAHGGQETQYF
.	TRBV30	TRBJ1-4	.	TGTGCCTGGAGTGTACTGGGAACAGGGAAGGAAAAACTGTTTTTT	CAWSVLGTGKEKLFF
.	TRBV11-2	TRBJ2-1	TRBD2	TGTGCCAGCAGCAGAGGGACTAGCGGGATCAACAATGAGCAGTTCTTC	CASSRGTSGINNEQFF
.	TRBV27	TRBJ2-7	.	TGTGCCAGCAGTTCGTCGGGACAACGTTACGAGCAGTACTTC	CASSSSGQRYEQYF
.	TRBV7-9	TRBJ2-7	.	TGTGCCAGCAGCCGAAAAAAAAGATACGGGACTCACTCCTACGAGCAGTACTTC	CASSRKKRYGTHSYEQYF
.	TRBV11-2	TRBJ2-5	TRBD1	TGTGCCAGCAGCTTAGTTCGGGACAGGGAGGGGGAGACCCAGTACTTC	CASSLVRDREGETQYF
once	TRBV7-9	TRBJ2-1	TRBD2	TGTGCCAGCAGCCCTCAAGGAAGGGGCGGGAGTAACAATGAGCAGTTCTTC	CASSPQGRGGSNNEQFF
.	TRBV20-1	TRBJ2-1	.	TGCAGTGCCAGCGAGAACAATGAGCAGTTCTTC	CSASENNEQFF
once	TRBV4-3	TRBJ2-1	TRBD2	TGCGCCAGCAGCCAAGCCCTCGGCGGGAGTGATGAGCAGTTCTTC	CASSQALGGSDEQFF
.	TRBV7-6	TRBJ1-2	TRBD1	TGTGCCAGCAGCTTAGCCGGTGGTTTGGGACAGAAACCCTATGGCTACACCTTC	CASSLAGGLGQKPYGYTF
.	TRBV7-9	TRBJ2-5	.	TGTGCCAGCAGCTTAGAAGAAAGGGGGGACCGGTACTTC	CASSLEERGDRYF
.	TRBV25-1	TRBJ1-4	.	TGTGCCAGCAGTGATAGGGCCTTTGGGCGGAGTAATGAAAAACTGTTTTTT	CASSDRAFGRSNEKLFF
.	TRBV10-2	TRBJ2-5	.	TGCGCCATAAGGGGGGGAGAGACCCAGTACTTC	CAIRGGETQYF